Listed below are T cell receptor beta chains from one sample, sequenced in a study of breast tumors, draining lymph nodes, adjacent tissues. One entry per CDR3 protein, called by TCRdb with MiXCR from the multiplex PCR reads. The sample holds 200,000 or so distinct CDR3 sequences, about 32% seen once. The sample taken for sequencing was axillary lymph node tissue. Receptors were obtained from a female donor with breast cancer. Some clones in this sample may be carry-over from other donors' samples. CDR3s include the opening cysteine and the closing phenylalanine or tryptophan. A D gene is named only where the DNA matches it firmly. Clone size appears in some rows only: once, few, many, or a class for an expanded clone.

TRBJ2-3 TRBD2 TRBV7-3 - TGTGCCAGCAGCCTAATAGCGGGAGGGAGCAATGAGCAGTATTTT CASSLIAGGSNEQYF
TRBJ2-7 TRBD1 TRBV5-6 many TGTGCCAGCAACAGAAGGGGGCCCCTCTCCTACGAGCAGTACTTC CASNRRGPLSYEQYF
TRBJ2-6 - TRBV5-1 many TGCGCCAGCATGAGGGCTGGGGCCAACGTCCTGACTTTC CASMRAGANVLTF
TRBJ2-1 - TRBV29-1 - TGCAGCTTAACGTCCGCGGCGGGGGCCGGGAATGAGCAGTTCTTC CSLTSAAGAGNEQFF
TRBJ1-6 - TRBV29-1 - - CSVAPDLNRYEQYFGPDNNSPLHF
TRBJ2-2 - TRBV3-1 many TGTGCCAGCAGCTATCCGGGTCCCGGGGAGCTGTTTTTT CASSYPGPGELFF
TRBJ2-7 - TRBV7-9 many TGTGCCAGCAGCTTCGTGACAGGCGCCCACGAGCAGTACTTC CASSFVTGAHEQYF
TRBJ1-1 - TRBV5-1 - TGCGCCAGCAGCGGGGGGAGGGAGAGGACTGAAGCTTTCTTT CASSGGRERTEAFF
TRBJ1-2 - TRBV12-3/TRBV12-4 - TGTGCCAGCAGCCACACGGGGGGCTCGAACTATGGCTACATCTTC CASSHTGGSNYGYIF
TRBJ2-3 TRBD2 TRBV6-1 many TGTGCCAGCGCAGTGTCGGTGGGAGGGACAGATACGCAGTATTTT CASAVSVGGTDTQYF
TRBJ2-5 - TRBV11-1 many TGTGCCAGCAGCTTAGGGTCCGCGGCGTACCAAGAGACCCAGTACTTC CASSLGSAAYQETQYF
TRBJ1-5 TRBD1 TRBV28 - TGTGCCAGCAACAAGACAGGGGCCCACAATCAGCCCCAGCATTTT CASNKTGAHNQPQHF
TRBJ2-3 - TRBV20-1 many TGCAGTGGGGACCAGGGCACAGATACGCAGTATTTT CSGDQGTDTQYF
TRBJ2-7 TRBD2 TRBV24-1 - TGTGCCACCAGGACTAGCGGGAGGCCCATGGGTGAGCAGTACTTC CATRTSGRPMGEQYF
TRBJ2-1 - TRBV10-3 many TGTGCCATCAGTGAGCGGCTAGGGGGCGGGAGAGCCTACAATGAGCAGTTCTTC CAISERLGGGRAYNEQFF
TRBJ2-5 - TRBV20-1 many TGCAGTGCTAGACCGCGGCAGGGTTGGGAGACCCAGTACTTC CSARPRQGWETQYF
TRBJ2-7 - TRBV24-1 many TGTGCCACAGGGGACAACTCCTACGAGCAGTACTTC CATGDNSYEQYF
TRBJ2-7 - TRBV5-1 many TGCGCCAGCAGAGAGACGGGACAAAGCTACGAGCAGTACTTC CASRETGQSYEQYF
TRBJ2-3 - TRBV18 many TGTGCCAGCTCACCCCCCGCAGGGTCAAGCACAGATACGCAGTATTTT CASSPPAGSSTDTQYF
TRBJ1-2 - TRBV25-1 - TGTGCCAGCAGTGCCTCGGGAGTGTACTATGGCTACACCTTC CASSASGVYYGYTF
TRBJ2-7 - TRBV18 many TGTGCCAGCTCACCGGATACTTACGAGCAGTACTTC CASSPDTYEQYF
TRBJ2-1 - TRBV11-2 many TGTGCCAGCAGCAACATCCTTGGAAACAATGAGCAGTTCTTC CASSNILGNNEQFF
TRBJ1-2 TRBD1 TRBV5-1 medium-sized TGCGCCAGCAGCTCATTCGGACAGGAGAACTATGGCTACACCTTC CASSSFGQENYGYTF
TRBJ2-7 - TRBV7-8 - TGTGCCAGCAGCTTCCCGGGAGACCGCGGCGAGCAGTACTTC CASSFPGDRGEQYF
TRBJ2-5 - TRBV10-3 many TGTGCCACCCACGCTGGTAGCGGCGGGGAAGAGACCCAGTACTTC CATHAGSGGEETQYF
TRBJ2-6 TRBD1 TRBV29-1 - TGCAGCGTAAACAGGGGGAGTACTGAAGCTTTC CSVNRGSTEAF
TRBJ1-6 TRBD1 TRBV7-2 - TGTGCCAGCAGCTTAGCAGGACAGGGTACAAATTCACCCCTCCACTTT CASSLAGQGTNSPLHF
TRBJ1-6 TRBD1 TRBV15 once TGTGCCACCAGCAGATCCAGCGGGACAGGCATATCAAATTCACTCCTCCACTTC CATSRSSGTGISNSLLHF
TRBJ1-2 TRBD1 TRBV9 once TGTGCCAGCAGCGGGACAGGGGGATATGGCTACACCTTC CASSGTGGYGYTF
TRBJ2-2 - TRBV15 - TGTGCCACCAGCAGAGGATGGGCGGGCTCTGGGGAGCTGTTTTTT CATSRGWAGSGELFF
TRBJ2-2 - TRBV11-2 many TGTGCCAGCAAAAAGGCTAGCACCGGGGAGCTGTTTTTT CASKKASTGELFF
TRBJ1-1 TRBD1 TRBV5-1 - TGCGCCAGCAGCCCCTATCGACAGGGGATGAACACTGAAGCTTTCTTT CASSPYRQGMNTEAFF
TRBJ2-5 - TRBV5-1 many TGCGCCAGCAGTCAGAACCCGGGACTAGAGACCCAGTACTTC CASSQNPGLETQYF
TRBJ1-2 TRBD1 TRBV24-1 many TGTGCCACCAGTGATTCGGGACAGGGGGCGCGGGGCTACACCTTC CATSDSGQGARGYTF
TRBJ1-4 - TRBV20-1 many TGCAGTGCTAGTACCCCAGGGGACATAACTAATGAAAAACTGTTTTTT CSASTPGDITNEKLFF
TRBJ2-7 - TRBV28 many TGTGCCAGCCTGGGGAGCGACTCCTACGAGCAGTACTTC CASLGSDSYEQYF
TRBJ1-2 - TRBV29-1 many TGCAGCGTTGTTGAGACATTGTCTAACTATGGCTACACCTTC CSVVETLSNYGYTF
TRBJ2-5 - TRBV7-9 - TGTGCCGGCAGCTTCGTACAGGCGCAAGAGGCCCAGTACTTC CAGSFVQAQEAQYF